The 11 T cell receptor beta chains below all came from one sample that was sequenced in a study of blood T cells in healthy people across ages. Primers used in a second PCR of about 6 to 11 cycles were a sample-barcoded 5' primer and a J-beta primer mix. TCRdb re-called the 5' RACE reads with MiXCR, one entry per CDR3 protein. The sample lists just under 900,000 distinct CDR3 sequences; 25% to 35% were seen once. The sequenced material came from blood. The receptors stem from a woman of 80 years or more in good health.

The chain has TRBV9 and TRBJ2-5; D unresolved. The germline V gene encodes CDR1 SGDLS and CDR2 YYNGEE. Trimming shortened V by 3 bases and J by 4 bases, and 22 bases separated the two germline ends. The length of the CDR3 is 17 residues. CDR3 sequence reads: CASSALLEAEGRETQYF. The CDR3 nucleotides read TGTGCCAGCAGCGCCCTCCTTGAGGCGGAAGGACGAGAGACCCAGTACTTC.

In its sample, this clonotype was seen a few times. This chain joins TRBV9 and TRBJ1-4; D is perhaps TRBD1 (5 bases). The ends were cut back, 0 bases at V and 3 bases at J, with 18 bases in the middle. The CDR3 runs 18 residues. Germline CDR1 reads SGDLS; CDR2 reads YYNGEE. The CDR3: CASSVGSGGSVPNEKLFF. Written as DNA, the CDR3 is TGTGCCAGCAGCGTAGGATCGGGGGGTTCGGTCCCTAATGAAAAACTGTTTTTT.

This clonotype showed up many times. This rearrangement joins TRBV20-1 to TRBJ2-3; TRBD2 agrees at 9 bases. V lost 6 bases to trimming and J lost 1 base; unmatched junction nucleotides: 14. The CDR3 length is 17 residues. CDR1 DFQATT and CDR2 SNEGSKA come from the germline V gene (reference sequence). The CDR3: CSARRPLGGGGTDTQYF. CDR3 DNA: TGCAGTGCGAGGCGGCCATTAGGCGGGGGGGGCACAGATACGCAGTATTTT.

The chain joins TRBV20-1 to TRBJ1-2; a possible D gene is TRBD1 (6 bases). The length of the CDR3 is 14 residues. Germline CDR1 and CDR2: DFQATT and SNEGSKA (reference sequence). With 6 bases removed from V and 7 bases from J, the gap between germline ends came to 21 bases. The CDR3 loop is CSAKSGAGKVGYTF. As DNA, the CDR3 is TGCAGTGCAAAATCAGGGGCAGGAAAGGTTGGCTACACCTTC.

About this clonotype itself: This may come from a read error, since a much larger clone is one base off. The chain has TRBV10-3 and TRBJ2-4; perhaps TRBD2 as D (6 bases). The CDR3 covers 15 residues. V shed 4 bases and J shed 3 bases, with 13 bases lying between them. The germline CDR1 and CDR2 sequences are ENHRY and SYGVKD. This CDR3 reads CAISAEREVKNIQYF. CDR3 nucleotide sequence: TGTGCCATCAGTGCTGAGAGGGAGGTCAAAAACATTCAGTACTTC.

V and J are TRBV12-3 or TRBV12-4 and TRBJ2-3; D is unresolved. The CDR3 extends over 15 amino acids. The V end was cut by 7 bases, the J end by 4 bases, with 18 bases between. The CDR3 DNA follows: TGTGCCAGCAACCCGGACGGTTCTAGAGCAGATACGCAGTATTTT. The encoded protein is CASNPDGSRADTQYF.

The chain combines TRBV7-2 with TRBJ1-2; D remains ambiguous. The CDR3 is 15 residues long. V was clipped by 0 bases and J by 3 bases, with 11 bases between them. Looked up from germline, CDR1 is SGHTA and CDR2 is FQGNSA. CDR3 loop: CASSLAVSRDYGYTF. As DNA, the CDR3 is TGTGCCAGCAGCTTAGCGGTCAGTAGAGACTATGGCTACACCTTC.

Notes on this clonotype: This may be a read error: a much more frequent sequence differs by one nucleotide. The chain couples TRBV7-2 to TRBJ2-3; possible D gene TRBD2, 5 bases. Germline lookup yields CDR1 SGHTA and CDR2 FQGNSA. V was shortened by 11 bases and J by 2 bases, with 11 bases between the two germline ends. This CDR3 has 12 amino acids. DNA of the CDR3: TGTGCCGGCGGAGGAACCACAGATACGCAGTATTTT. This translates into CAGGGTTDTQYF.

This clonotype was observed once. Since a much larger clone is just one base distant, this may be a read error. This CDR3 reads CANSPAGSGEKLFF. Written as DNA, the CDR3 is TGTGCCAACAGCCCTGCAGGGTCCGGAGAAAAACTGTTTTTT. The V gene is TRBV7-9, the J gene TRBJ1-4; a weak D match, TRBD1 (5 bases). CDR3 length: 14 amino acids. Germline V gives CDR1 SEHNR, CDR2 FQNEAQ (reference sequence).

The sample holds many counts of this clonotype. The V call is TRBV12-3 or TRBV12-4, the J call TRBJ1-2, with TRBD1 as a possible D gene (5 bases). Trimming removed 5 bases from V and 4 bases from J, with 11 bases in between. There are 13 residues in the CDR3. CDR3 nucleotides: TGTGCCAGCAGTGCAGGGTCCAGCTATGGCTACACCTTC. Protein product: CASSAGSSYGYTF.

The rearrangement joins TRBV6-2 or TRBV6-3 to TRBJ1-1, with TRBD1 matching 10 bases. Germline CDR1 is MNHEY and CDR2 is SVGEGT. The length of the CDR3 is 14 residues. The ends lost 6 bases at V and 5 bases at J; junction bases unmatched: 6. CDR3 loop: CASSGPGQGTEAFF. The CDR3 DNA reads TGTGCCAGCAGCGGTCCGGGACAGGGGACTGAAGCTTTCTTT.